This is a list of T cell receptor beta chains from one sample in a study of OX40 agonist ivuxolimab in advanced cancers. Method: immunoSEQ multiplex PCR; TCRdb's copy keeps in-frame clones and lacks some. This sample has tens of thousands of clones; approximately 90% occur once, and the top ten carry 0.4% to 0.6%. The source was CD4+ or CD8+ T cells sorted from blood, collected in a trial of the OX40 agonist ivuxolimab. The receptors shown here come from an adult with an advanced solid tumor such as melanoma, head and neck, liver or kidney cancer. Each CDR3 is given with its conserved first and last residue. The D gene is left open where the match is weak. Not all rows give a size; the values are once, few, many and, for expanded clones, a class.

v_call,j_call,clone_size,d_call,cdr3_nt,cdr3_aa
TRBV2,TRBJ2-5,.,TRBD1,TGTGCCAGCAGTGCCCGGGACAGGGAGACCCAGTACTTC,CASSARDRETQYF
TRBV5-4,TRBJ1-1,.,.,TGTGCCAGCAGCTTGGACCCGACGGATGAAGCTTTCTTT,CASSLDPTDEAFF
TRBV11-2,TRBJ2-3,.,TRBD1,TGTGCCAGCAGGAGACAGGGGGCGGCAGATACGCAGTATTTT,CASRRQGAADTQYF
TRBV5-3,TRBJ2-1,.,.,TGTGCCAGAAGCTTTAAGGGGACGAGCTCCTACAATGAGCAGTTCTTC,CARSFKGTSSYNEQFF
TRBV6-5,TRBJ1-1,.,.,TGTGCCAGCAGGGGGACGGGGATGAACACTGAAGCTTTCTTT,CASRGTGMNTEAFF
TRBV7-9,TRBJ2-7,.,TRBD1,TGTGCCAGCAGCTCCTTCAGGACAGGGATTCAGAGAGGGTCCTACGAGCAGTACTTC,CASSSFRTGIQRGSYEQYF
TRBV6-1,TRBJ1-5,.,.,TGTGCCAGCAGCCCTCCGGGCCCGGAGGCCCAGCATTTT,CASSPPGPEAQHF
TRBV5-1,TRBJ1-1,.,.,TGCGCCAGCAGCTTGGGAACATTCGCTGAAGCTTTCTTT,CASSLGTFAEAFF
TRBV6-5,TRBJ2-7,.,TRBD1,TGTGCCAGCAGTTACTCTGGACAGGGGGCGGAAGAGCAGTACTTC,CASSYSGQGAEEQYF
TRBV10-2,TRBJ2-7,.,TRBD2,TGCGCCAGCAAGACTAGCGGGTACGAGCAGTACTTC,CASKTSGYEQYF
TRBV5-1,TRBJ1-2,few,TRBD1,TGCGCCAGCAGCACTGGGACAGGGATGGCGGACTATGGCTACACCTTC,CASSTGTGMADYGYTF